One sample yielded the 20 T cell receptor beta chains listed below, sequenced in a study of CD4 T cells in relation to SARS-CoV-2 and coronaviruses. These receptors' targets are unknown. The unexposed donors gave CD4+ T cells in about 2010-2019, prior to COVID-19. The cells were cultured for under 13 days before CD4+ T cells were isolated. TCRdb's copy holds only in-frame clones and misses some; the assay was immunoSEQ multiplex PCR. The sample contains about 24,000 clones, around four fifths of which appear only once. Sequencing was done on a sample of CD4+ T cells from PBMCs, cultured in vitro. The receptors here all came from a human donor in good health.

CDR3 sequence: CASSRGTGGGGEQFF. The CDR3 nucleotides read TGTGCCAGCAGCCGAGGGACAGGGGGCGGGGGTGAGCAGTTCTTC. The chain has TRBV2 and TRBJ2-1, with TRBD1 identical over 12 bases. The germline CDR1 and CDR2 sequences are SNHLY and FYNNEI. Germline trimming cut 6 bases from V and 9 bases from J; bases unmatched to any gene: 9. The CDR3 loop spans 15 amino acids.

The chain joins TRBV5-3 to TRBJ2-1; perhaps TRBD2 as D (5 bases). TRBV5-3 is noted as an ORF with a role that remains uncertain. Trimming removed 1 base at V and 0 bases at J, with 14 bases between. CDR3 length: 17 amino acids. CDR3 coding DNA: TGTGCCAGAAGCTTGTTTTGTAGCGCCTTCTCCTACAATGAGCAGTTCTTC. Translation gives CARSLFCSAFSYNEQFF.

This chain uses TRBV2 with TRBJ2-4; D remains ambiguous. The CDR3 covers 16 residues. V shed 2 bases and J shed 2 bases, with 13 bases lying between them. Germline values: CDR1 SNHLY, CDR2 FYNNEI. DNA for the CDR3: TGTGCCAGCAGTGAATATTTGGGCGCGACCAAAAACATTCAGTACTTC. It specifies CASSEYLGATKNIQYF.

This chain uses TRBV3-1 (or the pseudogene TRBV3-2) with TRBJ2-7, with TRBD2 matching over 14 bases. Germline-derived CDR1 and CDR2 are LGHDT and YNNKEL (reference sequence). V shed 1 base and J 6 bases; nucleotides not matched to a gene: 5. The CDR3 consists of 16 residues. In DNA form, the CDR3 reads TGTGCCAGCAGCCAAGGGGGACTAGCGGGAGAGACCGAGCAGTACTTC. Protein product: CASSQGGLAGETEQYF.

As DNA, the CDR3 is TGCGCCAGCAGCCAAGTGGTAAGAGGGGACGACTATGGCTACACCTTC. Translated, it gives CASSQVVRGDDYGYTF. V and J are TRBV4-1 and TRBJ1-2, with D tentatively TRBD1 (5 bases). CDR1 is MGHRA, CDR2 YSYEKL, per germline. This CDR3 comprises 16 residues. V dropped 1 base and J dropped 3 bases, with 15 bases sitting between them.

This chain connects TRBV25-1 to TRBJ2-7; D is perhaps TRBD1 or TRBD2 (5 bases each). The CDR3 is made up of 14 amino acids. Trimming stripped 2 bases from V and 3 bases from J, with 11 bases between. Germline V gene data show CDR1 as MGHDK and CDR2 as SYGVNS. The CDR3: CASSEAGTVYEQYF. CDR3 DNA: TGTGCCAGCAGTGAAGCAGGGACGGTCTACGAGCAGTACTTC.

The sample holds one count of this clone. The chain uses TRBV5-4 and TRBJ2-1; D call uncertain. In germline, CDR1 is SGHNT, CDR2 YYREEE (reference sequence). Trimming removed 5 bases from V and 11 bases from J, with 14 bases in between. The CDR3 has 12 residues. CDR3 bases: TGTGCCAGCAGAGGTGTGACCGGCCAGCAGTTCTTC. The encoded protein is CASRGVTGQQFF.

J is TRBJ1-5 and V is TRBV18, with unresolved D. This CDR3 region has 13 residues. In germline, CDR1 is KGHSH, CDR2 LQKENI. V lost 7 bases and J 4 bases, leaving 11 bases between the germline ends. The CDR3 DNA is TGTGCCAGCTTTACTGGTGTTAATCAGCCCCAGCATTTT. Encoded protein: CASFTGVNQPQHF.

Here the CDR3 DNA reads TGTGCCAGTAGTGACAGGGGCTCTGGAAACACCATATATTTT. Translation: CASSDRGSGNTIYF. This chain links TRBV19 with TRBJ1-3, with 8 bases fitting TRBD1. This CDR3 has 14 amino acids. Germline V lookup: CDR1 LNHDA, CDR2 SQIVND (reference sequence). Unmatched junction bases numbered 0, after V lost 5 bases and J lost 0 bases.

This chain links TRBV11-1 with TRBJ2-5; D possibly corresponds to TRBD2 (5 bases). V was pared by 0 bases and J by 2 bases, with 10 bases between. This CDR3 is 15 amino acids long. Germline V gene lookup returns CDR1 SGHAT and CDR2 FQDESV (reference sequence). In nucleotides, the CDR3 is TGTGCCAGCAGCTTAGCGTCAGGAGGACAAGAGACCCAGTACTTC. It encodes CASSLASGGQETQYF.

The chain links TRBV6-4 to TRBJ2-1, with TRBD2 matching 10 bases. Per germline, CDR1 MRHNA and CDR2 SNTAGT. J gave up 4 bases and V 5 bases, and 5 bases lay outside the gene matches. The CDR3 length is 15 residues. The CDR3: CASSSGLAEYNEQFF. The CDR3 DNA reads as TGTGCCAGCAGTTCCGGACTAGCGGAGTACAATGAGCAGTTCTTC.

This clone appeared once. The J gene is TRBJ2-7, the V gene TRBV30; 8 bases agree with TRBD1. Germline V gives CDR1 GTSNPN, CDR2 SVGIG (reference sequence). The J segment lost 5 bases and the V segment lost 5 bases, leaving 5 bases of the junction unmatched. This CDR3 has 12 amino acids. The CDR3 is CAWGQGLHEQYF. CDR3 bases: TGTGCCTGGGGACAGGGTCTCCACGAGCAGTACTTC.

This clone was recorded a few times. The CDR3 loop reads CASSYRGPAEQFF. CDR3 bases: TGCGCCAGCAGCTACAGGGGGCCCGCTGAGCAGTTCTTC. The genes are TRBV10-1 and TRBJ2-1, with 9 bases matching TRBD1. The CDR3 covers 13 residues. V was pared by 6 bases and J by 9 bases, with 6 bases of the junction left unmatched. The germline V gene encodes CDR1 WNHNN and CDR2 SYGVQD (reference sequence).

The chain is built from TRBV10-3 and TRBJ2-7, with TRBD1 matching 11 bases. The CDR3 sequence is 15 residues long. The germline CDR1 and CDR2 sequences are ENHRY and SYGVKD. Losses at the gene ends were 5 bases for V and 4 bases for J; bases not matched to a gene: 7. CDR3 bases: TGTGCCATCAGTAGGAAGGGACAGGGGGAGTACGAGCAGTACTTC. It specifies CAISRKGQGEYEQYF.

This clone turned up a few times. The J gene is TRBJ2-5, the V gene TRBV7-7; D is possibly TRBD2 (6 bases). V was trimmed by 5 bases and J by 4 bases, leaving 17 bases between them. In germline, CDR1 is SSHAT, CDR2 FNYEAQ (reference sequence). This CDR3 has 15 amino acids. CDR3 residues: CASSQSTTGRETQYF. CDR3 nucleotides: TGTGCCAGCAGCCAAAGTACGACCGGGAGAGAGACCCAGTACTTC.

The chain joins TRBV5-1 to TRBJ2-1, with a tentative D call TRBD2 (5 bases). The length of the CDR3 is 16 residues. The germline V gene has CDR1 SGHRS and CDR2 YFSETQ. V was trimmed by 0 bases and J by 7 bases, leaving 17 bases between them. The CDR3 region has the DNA TGCGCCAGCAGCTTGGGGACCCAACTAGTTTCTAATGAGCAGTTCTTC. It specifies CASSLGTQLVSNEQFF.

This CDR3 reads CATSRSRDNYEQYF. The CDR3 region has the DNA TGTGCCACCAGCAGATCCCGGGACAACTACGAGCAGTACTTC. The V call is TRBV15, the J call TRBJ2-7; D may be TRBD1 (6 bases). V was shortened by 2 bases and J by 3 bases, with 11 bases between the two germline ends. The CDR3 is 14 residues long. In germline, CDR1 is LNHNV, CDR2 YYDKDF (reference sequence).

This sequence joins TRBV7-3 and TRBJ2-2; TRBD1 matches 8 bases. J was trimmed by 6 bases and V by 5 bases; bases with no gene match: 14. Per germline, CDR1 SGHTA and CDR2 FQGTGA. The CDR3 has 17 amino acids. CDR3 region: CASSPTPPRTGPGELFF. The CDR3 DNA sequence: TGTGCCAGCAGCCCGACCCCACCCCGGACAGGGCCCGGGGAGCTGTTTTTT.

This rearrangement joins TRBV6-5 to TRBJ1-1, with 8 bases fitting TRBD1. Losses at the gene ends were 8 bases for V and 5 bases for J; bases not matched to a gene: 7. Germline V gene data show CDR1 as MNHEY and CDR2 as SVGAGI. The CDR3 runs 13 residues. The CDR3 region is CASAGQGRTEAFF. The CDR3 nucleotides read TGTGCCAGCGCAGGACAGGGTCGAACTGAAGCTTTCTTT.

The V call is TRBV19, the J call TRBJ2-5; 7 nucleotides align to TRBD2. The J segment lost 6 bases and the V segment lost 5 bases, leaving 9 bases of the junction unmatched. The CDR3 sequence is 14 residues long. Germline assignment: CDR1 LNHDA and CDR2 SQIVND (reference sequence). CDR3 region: CASSAAGVGKTQYF. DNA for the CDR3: TGTGCCAGTAGTGCGGCGGGAGTGGGTAAGACCCAGTACTTC.